The 5 T cell receptor beta chains below come from one sample, sequenced in a study of T cells after yellow fever vaccination (dated by TCRdb to between 2018 and 2020). Library construction relied on 5' RACE. Sequencing used an Illumina HiSeq 2500. The public reads were run again by TCRdb, first through fastp at Q25 and then through MiXCR, and only productive beta chains were kept. Entries are consolidated by CDR3 protein sequence, retaining the most common genes and DNA. The sample profile shows about 240,000 distinct CDR3 sequences; around 7% of them were found once. Roughly 0.86% of the sample is held by the ten biggest clonotypes. The treatment or condition label, read with the paper, signifies: live attenuated yellow fever vaccine strain. Material: CD4+ T cells sorted from PBMCs, obtained 15 days after the yellow fever booster vaccination. The receptors shown here come from a man under 40 who received the YFV17D yellow fever vaccine.

The CDR3 DNA reads as TGCGCCAGCAGCCAAGAGGCGGGAGGGTGGTACAATGAGCAGTTCTTC. Protein product: CASSQEAGGWYNEQFF. The chain has TRBV4-1 and TRBJ2-1; 9 nucleotides align to TRBD2. Germline lookup yields CDR1 MGHRA and CDR2 YSYEKL. CDR3 length: 16 amino acids. J was trimmed by 4 bases and V by 0 bases; bases with no gene match: 4.

This clonotype has just a few counts. This chain connects TRBV7-8 to TRBJ2-5; a possible D gene is TRBD2 (6 bases). Trimming took off 2 bases at V and 5 bases at J, with 18 bases between the two ends. This CDR3 comprises 16 residues. Germline V lookup: CDR1 SGHVS, CDR2 FQNEAQ. CDR3 coding DNA: TGTGCCAGCAGCTTATTGGCAGGGCCAGGAGGGGAGACCCAGTACTTC. This sequence encodes CASSLLAGPGGETQYF.

There are a few counts of this clonotype. The chain joins TRBV20-1 to TRBJ2-7; 11 nucleotides match TRBD1. CDR3 length: 15 amino acids. CDR1 is DFQATT, CDR2 SNEGSKA, per germline (reference sequence). Losses at the gene ends were 3 bases for V and 5 bases for J; bases not matched to a gene: 9. The CDR3 protein is CSARLSDRGLNEQYF. CDR3 coding DNA: TGCAGTGCTAGGCTTTCGGACAGGGGGCTAAACGAGCAGTACTTC.

This clonotype was detected only a few times. The V and J genes are TRBV2 and TRBJ1-5; D not resolved. Per the germline V gene, CDR1 is SNHLY and CDR2 is FYNNEI. V gave up 7 bases and J gave up 2 bases, with 15 bases separating them. CDR3 length: 15 amino acids. The CDR3 spells CASKRAESGNQPQHF. Here the CDR3 DNA reads TGTGCCAGCAAACGCGCGGAATCGGGCAATCAGCCCCAGCATTTT. Full variable domain (outside the CDR3, taken from reference TRBV2 and TRBJ1-5): EPEVTQTPSHQVTQMGQEVILRCVPISNHLYFYWYRQILGQKVEFLVSFYNNEISEKSEIFDDQFSVERPDGSNFTLKIRSTKLEDSAMYFCASKRAESGNQPQHFGDGTRLSIL.

This chain links TRBV9 with TRBJ2-1, with a weak D call TRBD1 (6 bases). Trimming shortened V by 3 bases and J by 7 bases, and 14 bases separated the two germline ends. The V gene's germline CDR1 is SGDLS and CDR2 YYNGEE. The CDR3 is 14 residues long. This chain's CDR3 is CASSATPGTNEQFF. Here the CDR3 DNA reads TGTGCCAGCAGCGCCACGCCGGGGACAAATGAGCAGTTCTTC.